This T cell receptor (beta chain) was sequenced during a study of blood T cell repertoires in COVID-19. CDR3 length: 13 residues. Germline CDR1 and CDR2: ENHRY and SYGVKD. V shed 6 bases and J 8 bases; nucleotides not matched to a gene: 4. TCRdb's copy holds only in-frame clones and misses some; the assay was immunoSEQ multiplex PCR. The profile shows 200,000 to 300,000 clones, about four fifths of them singletons. This clone was seen a single time. V usage is TRBV10-3 and J usage is TRBJ2-1; 10 bases agree with TRBD2. Material: peripheral blood. The origin of this receptor is a man over 45 with acute or convalescent COVID-19. The CDR3 coding sequence is TGTGCCATCAGCACTAGCGGGGTAGATGAGCAGTTCTTC. Protein product: CAISTSGVDEQFF.